Listed below are T cell receptor beta chains from one sample, sequenced in a study of regulatory T cells in long-lasting Graves disease. TCRdb reanalysed the multiplex PCR reads using MiXCR and keeps one entry per CDR3 protein. The table records some 470,000 distinct CDR3 sequences, about a fifth of them present only once. The source material was peripheral blood mononuclear cells (PBMCs), sampled when the disease was refractory, from a patient treated with antithyroid drugs. The source is a female donor with Graves disease. Each CDR3 is given with its conserved first and last residue. Each record gives: V gene, J gene, clone size, D gene, CDR3 protein, CDR3 DNA. A D gene is named only where the DNA matches it firmly. Clone size is given for some rows only: seen once, a few or many times, or a class if the clone is expanded.

>TRBV7-8|TRBJ1-5|many|-
CASSLESGGLGQPQHF
TGTGCCAGCAGCTTAGAGTCCGGGGGGCTGGGACAGCCCCAGCATTTT
>TRBV6-1|TRBJ1-4|few|TRBD1
CASSETGGTNEKLFF
TGTGCCAGCAGTGAAACAGGGGGGACTAATGAAAAACTGTTTTTT
>TRBV19|TRBJ1-2|many|-
CASSRDPGAANYGYTF
TGTGCCAGTTCCCGGGACCCAGGAGCGGCTAACTATGGCTACACCTTC
>TRBV10-2|TRBJ2-7|-|-
CASAEVGYEQYF
TGCGCCAGCGCCGAAGTAGGCTACGAGCAGTACTTC
>TRBV27|TRBJ2-5|many|-
CASRPGWTSQETQYF
TGTGCCAGCAGACCCGGGTGGACTTCCCAAGAGACCCAGTACTTC
>TRBV5-5|TRBJ1-2|many|-
CASSLVSINYGYTF
TGTGCCAGCAGCTTGGTGTCGATTAACTATGGCTACACCTTC
>TRBV12-5|TRBJ1-5|many|-
CASAWDSMSNQPQHF
TGTGCTAGTGCCTGGGACTCTATGAGCAATCAGCCCCAGCATTTT
>TRBV3-1|TRBJ2-2|-|-
CASSHRGSGELFF
TGTGCCAGCAGCCATCGGGGGTCCGGGGAGCTGTTTTTT
>TRBV20-1|TRBJ1-5|many|-
CSAALGGLSNQPQHF
TGCAGTGCTGCCCTGGGGGGACTCAGCAATCAGCCCCAGCATTTT
>TRBV6-5|TRBJ2-7|-|TRBD1
CASSSGQGIAYEQYF
TGTGCCAGCAGTTCGGGACAGGGGATTGCCTACGAGCAGTACTTC
>TRBV7-9|TRBJ2-7|-|-
CASKDSTSYEQYF
TGTGCCAGCAAGGATAGTACCTCCTACGAGCAGTACTTC
>TRBV28|TRBJ1-1|-|TRBD1
CASSLRDRLNTEAFF
TGTGCCAGCAGCCTCCGGGACAGGCTGAACACTGAAGCTTTCTTT
>TRBV7-8|TRBJ2-5|many|-
CASRNFGQSQETQYF
TGTGCCAGCAGAAACTTCGGACAGAGCCAAGAGACCCAGTACTTC
>TRBV6-2/TRBV6-3|TRBJ2-5|many|-
CASSYPTLLQRTDQETQYF
TGTGCCAGCAGTTACCCGACTCTACTACAAAGGACGGACCAAGAGACCCAGTACTTC
>TRBV11-3|TRBJ2-7|many|-
CASSLGASSYEQYF
TGTGCCAGCAGTTTAGGAGCAAGCTCCTACGAGCAGTACTTC
>TRBV28|TRBJ2-7|many|TRBD1
CASSDPGQPYEQYF
TGTGCCAGCAGTGATCCGGGACAGCCCTACGAGCAGTACTTC
>TRBV3-1|TRBJ1-2|many|-
CASSQASGDGYTF
TGTGCCAGCAGCCAAGCGTCAGGAGATGGCTACACCTTC
>TRBV18|TRBJ1-1|few|TRBD1
CASSPNGQGGPEAFF
TGTGCCAGCTCACCTAACGGACAGGGGGGCCCTGAAGCTTTCTTT
>TRBV7-9|TRBJ2-1|-|-
CASELTFLSPEDEQFF
TGTGCCAGCGAGCTTACTTTTCTTTCCCCCGAGGATGAGCAGTTCTTC
>TRBV6-2/TRBV6-3|TRBJ2-7|-|TRBD2
CASRKGLAEIYEQYF
TGTGCCAGCAGAAAGGGACTAGCGGAGATCTACGAGCAGTACTTC
>TRBV18|TRBJ2-7|-|-
CASSPPGGLRGEQYF
TGTGCCAGCTCACCACCGGGAGGATTGAGGGGCGAGCAGTACTTC
>TRBV7-3|TRBJ2-2|many|-
CASSLDPAGELFF
TGTGCCAGCAGCTTAGATCCGGCCGGGGAGCTGTTTTTT
>TRBV6-1|TRBJ1-6|-|-
CASSPGHFYNSPLHF
TGTGCCAGCAGCCCAGGACACTTCTATAATTCACCCCTCCACTTT
>TRBV5-1|TRBJ1-4|few|-
CASSFAGQVGEKLFF
TGCGCCAGCAGCTTTGCAGGGCAGGTCGGGGAAAAACTGTTTTTT
>TRBV5-1|TRBJ1-5|-|-
CASSPYGAQNQPQHF
TGCGCCAGCAGCCCTTACGGGGCCCAGAATCAGCCCCAGCATTTT
>TRBV20-1|TRBJ2-7|few|TRBD2
CSASNPGTSSYEQYF
TGCAGTGCTAGTAATCCCGGGACTAGCTCCTACGAGCAGTACTTC
>TRBV20-1|TRBJ2-7|-|-
CSARVADNYEQYF
TGCAGTGCTAGAGTTGCAGATAACTACGAGCAGTACTTC
>TRBV7-9|TRBJ1-2|-|TRBD1
CASSGDRIANYGYTF
TGTGCCAGCAGCGGGGACAGAATAGCTAACTATGGCTACACCTTC
>TRBV27|TRBJ2-7|many|TRBD2
CASSPGLAGELPYEQYF
TGTGCCAGCAGTCCGGGACTAGCGGGAGAACTACCCTACGAGCAGTACTTC
>TRBV20-1|TRBJ1-2|many|-
CSASGRGGWGYGYTF
TGCAGTGCTAGTGGTCGGGGGGGTTGGGGCTATGGCTACACCTTC
>TRBV6-2/TRBV6-3|TRBJ2-3|once|-
CASSYSIDTQYF
TGTGCCAGCAGTTACTCGATAGATACGCAGTATTTT
>TRBV28|TRBJ2-5|many|-
CASSPNSGTHGETQYF
TGTGCCAGCAGCCCCAACTCCGGGACTCATGGTGAGACCCAGTACTTC
>TRBV7-2|TRBJ1-2|few|-
CASSLDNQGSGYTF
TGTGCCAGCAGCTTAGATAATCAAGGGTCTGGCTACACCTTC
>TRBV2|TRBJ2-7|many|-
CASSEWGADYEQYF
TGTGCCAGCAGTGAATGGGGGGCTGACTACGAGCAGTACTTC
>TRBV2|TRBJ1-6|many|TRBD1
CASTNTGTGVSPLHF
TGTGCCAGCACAAATACCGGGACAGGGGTTTCACCCCTCCACTTT
>TRBV7-9|TRBJ2-7|many|-
CASSVAPYEQYF
TGTGCCAGCAGCGTCGCCCCTTACGAGCAGTACTTC
>TRBV7-2|TRBJ2-1|many|TRBD2
CASSRSGSMFNEQFF
TGTGCCAGCAGCCGGAGCGGGAGTATGTTCAATGAGCAGTTCTTC
>TRBV28|TRBJ2-7|many|TRBD2
CASRLAGEAYEQYF
TGTGCCAGCAGGTTAGCGGGAGAGGCCTACGAGCAGTACTTC
>TRBV9|TRBJ1-2|-|TRBD1
CASSGQGGGVYGYTF
TGTGCCAGCAGCGGCCAAGGGGGCGGTGTCTATGGCTACACCTTC
>TRBV6-1|TRBJ1-1|-|-
CASSPRRWNTEAFF
TGTGCCAGCAGTCCCCGACGGTGGAACACTGAAGCTTTCTTT
>TRBV20-1|TRBJ1-2|-|TRBD1
CSAHLQGNYGYTF
TGCAGTGCTCACCTACAGGGGAACTATGGCTACACCTTC
>TRBV7-9|TRBJ1-1|many|TRBD1
CASSLDATGTAEAFF
TGTGCCAGCAGCTTAGATGCGACAGGGACGGCCGAAGCCTTCTTT
>TRBV11-1|TRBJ1-1|many|-
CASSLSATRGTEAFF
TGTGCCAGCAGCTTATCCGCGACCCGGGGCACTGAAGCTTTCTTT
>TRBV3-1|TRBJ2-7|-|-
CASSQVTGRWDEQYF
TGTGCCAGCAGCCAAGTAACAGGGCGCTGGGACGAGCAGTACTTC
>TRBV29-1|TRBJ1-1|once|TRBD1
CSGDYRGSGTEAFF
TGCAGCGGCGACTACAGGGGTAGCGGGACTGAAGCTTTCTTT
>TRBV14|TRBJ2-7|-|-
CASRDRRAYEQYF
TGTGCCAGCAGAGACAGGCGGGCGTACGAGCAGTACTTC
>TRBV5-8|TRBJ2-5|few|TRBD1
CASSLEGQGQETQYF
TGTGCCAGCAGCTTGGAGGGACAGGGGCAGGAGACCCAGTACTTC
>TRBV7-9|TRBJ1-5|many|-
CASSLGNSNQPQHF
TGTGCCAGCAGCTTAGGAAATAGCAATCAGCCCCAGCATTTT
>TRBV7-8|TRBJ2-7|-|-
CASSYRDPDYEQYF
TGTGCCAGCAGCTATCGGGACCCAGACTACGAGCAGTACTTC
>TRBV28|TRBJ2-7|many|-
CASSLGGATATYEQYF
TGTGCCAGCAGTTTAGGGGGGGCCACGGCTACCTACGAGCAGTACTTC
>TRBV7-2|TRBJ1-1|-|-
CASSLGAAGGPFEAFF
TGTGCCAGCAGCTTAGGTGCCGCGGGGGGGCCGTTTGAAGCTTTCTTT